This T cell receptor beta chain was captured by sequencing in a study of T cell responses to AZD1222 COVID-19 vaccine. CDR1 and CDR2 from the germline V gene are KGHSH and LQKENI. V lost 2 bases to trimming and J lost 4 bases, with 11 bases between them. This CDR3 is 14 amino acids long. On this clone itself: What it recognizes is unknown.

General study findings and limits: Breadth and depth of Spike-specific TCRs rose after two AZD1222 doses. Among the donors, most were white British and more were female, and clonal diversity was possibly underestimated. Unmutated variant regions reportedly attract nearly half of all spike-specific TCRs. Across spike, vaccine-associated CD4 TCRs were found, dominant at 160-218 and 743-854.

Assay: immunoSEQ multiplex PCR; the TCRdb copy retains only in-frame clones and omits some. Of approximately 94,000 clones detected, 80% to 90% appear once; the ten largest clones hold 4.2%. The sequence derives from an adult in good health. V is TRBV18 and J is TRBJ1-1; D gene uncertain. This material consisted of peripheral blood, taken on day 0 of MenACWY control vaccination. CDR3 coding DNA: TGTGCCAGCTCACCAGGCGTAGGGAGCACTGAAGCTTTCTTT. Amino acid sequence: CASSPGVGSTEAFF.